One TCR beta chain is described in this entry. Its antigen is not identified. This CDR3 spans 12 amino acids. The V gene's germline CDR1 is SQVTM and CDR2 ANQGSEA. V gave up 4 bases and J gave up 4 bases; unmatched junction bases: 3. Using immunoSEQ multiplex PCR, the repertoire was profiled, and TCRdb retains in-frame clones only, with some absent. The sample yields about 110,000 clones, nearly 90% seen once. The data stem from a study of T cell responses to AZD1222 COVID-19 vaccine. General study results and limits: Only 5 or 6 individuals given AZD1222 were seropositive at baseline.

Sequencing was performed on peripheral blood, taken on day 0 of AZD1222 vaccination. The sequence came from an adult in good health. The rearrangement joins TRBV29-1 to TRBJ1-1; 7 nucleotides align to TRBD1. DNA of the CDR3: TGCAGCGTTGGACAGGGAGGCACTGAAGCTTTCTTT. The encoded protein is CSVGQGGTEAFF.